This TCR beta chain came from a study of blood T cell repertoires in COVID-19. V lost 4 bases and J lost 6, with 13 bases in between. There are 14 residues in the CDR3. CDR1 SGHTA and CDR2 FQGTGA come from the germline V gene. Produced via immunoSEQ multiplex PCR; TCRdb's table is partial and in-frame only. The table records about 180,000 clones, roughly 88% of them present only once. The sequencing input was peripheral blood. The chain couples TRBV7-3 to TRBJ2-1; possibly TRBD1 for D (5 bases). The TCR sequence derives from a human donor with active or convalescent COVID-19. The donor label of this sample is uncertain. CDR3 in amino acids: CASSSGIFGNEQFF. CDR3 sequence (DNA): TGTGCCAGCAGCTCAGGGATCTTCGGCAATGAGCAGTTCTTC.